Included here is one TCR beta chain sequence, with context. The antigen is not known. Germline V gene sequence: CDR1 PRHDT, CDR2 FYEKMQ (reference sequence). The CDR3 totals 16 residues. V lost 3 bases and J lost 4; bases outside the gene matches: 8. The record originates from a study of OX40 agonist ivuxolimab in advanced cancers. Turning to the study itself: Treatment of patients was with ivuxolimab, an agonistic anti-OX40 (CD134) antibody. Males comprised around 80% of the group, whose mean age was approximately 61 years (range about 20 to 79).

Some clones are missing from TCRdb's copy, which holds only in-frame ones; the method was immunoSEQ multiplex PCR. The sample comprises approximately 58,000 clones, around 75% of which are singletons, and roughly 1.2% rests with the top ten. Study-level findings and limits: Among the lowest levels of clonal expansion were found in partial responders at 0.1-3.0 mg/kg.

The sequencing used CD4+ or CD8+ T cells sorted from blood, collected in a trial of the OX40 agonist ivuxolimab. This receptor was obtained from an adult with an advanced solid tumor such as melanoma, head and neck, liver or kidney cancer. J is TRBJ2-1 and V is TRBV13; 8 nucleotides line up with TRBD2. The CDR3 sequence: CASSFFWRGVYNEQFF. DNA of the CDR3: TGTGCCAGCAGCTTCTTTTGGCGGGGGGTTTACAATGAGCAGTTCTTC.